This TCR beta chain was retrieved from a study of cytomegalovirus exposure and HLA in healthy donors. Researchers ran the PCR with 60 Vbeta and 13 Jbeta primers. Repertoires were generated with immunoSEQ multiplex PCR, while TCRdb's copy carries only in-frame clones and drops some. The sample carries 63,000 or so clones, approximately 73% recorded once. This CDR3 is built from 14 residues. In germline, CDR1 is SGHVS, CDR2 FNYEAQ. Between the trimmed V and J ends, which lost 5 bases and 5 bases, there was a span of 13 bases. This receptor was obtained from a man aged 50 to 60 in good health and CMV-seronegative. The V call is TRBV7-6, the J call TRBJ2-1, with D possibly TRBD1 on 6 matching bases. Material for sequencing was PBMCs. CDR3 loop: CASSRMDRDNEQFF. In nucleotides, the CDR3 is TGTGCCAGCAGCCGGATGGACAGAGACAATGAGCAGTTCTTC.